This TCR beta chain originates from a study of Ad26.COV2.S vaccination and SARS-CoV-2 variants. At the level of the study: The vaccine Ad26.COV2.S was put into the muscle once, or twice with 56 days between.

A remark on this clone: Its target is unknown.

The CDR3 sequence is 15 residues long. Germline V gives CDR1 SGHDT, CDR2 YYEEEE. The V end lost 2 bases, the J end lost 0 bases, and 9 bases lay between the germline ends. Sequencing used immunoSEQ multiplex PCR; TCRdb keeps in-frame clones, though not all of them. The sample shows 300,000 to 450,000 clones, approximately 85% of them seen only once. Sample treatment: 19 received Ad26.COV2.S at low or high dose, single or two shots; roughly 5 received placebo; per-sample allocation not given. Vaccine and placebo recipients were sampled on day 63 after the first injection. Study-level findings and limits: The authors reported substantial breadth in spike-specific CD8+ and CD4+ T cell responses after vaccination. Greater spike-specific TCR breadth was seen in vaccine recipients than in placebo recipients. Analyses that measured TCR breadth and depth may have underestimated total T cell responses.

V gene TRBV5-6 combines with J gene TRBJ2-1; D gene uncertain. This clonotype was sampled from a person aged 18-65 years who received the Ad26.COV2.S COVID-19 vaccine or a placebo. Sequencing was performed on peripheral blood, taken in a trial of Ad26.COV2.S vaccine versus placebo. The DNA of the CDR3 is TGTGCCAGCAGCTTAGAGATCAGCTCCTACAATGAGCAGTTCTTC. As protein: CASSLEISSYNEQFF.